Below, 5 T cell receptor beta chains from the same sample are listed, as sequenced in a study of control samples from healthy donors and cancer patients. Clones were sequenced by immunoSEQ multiplex PCR, and TCRdb holds only the in-frame ones, with some missing. The sample lists about 55,000 clones; approximately 94% were seen once. Specimen: blood. These receptors originate from a woman under 30 in good health.

The chain links TRBV7-2 to TRBJ2-7; the match to TRBD2 covers 13 bases. The CDR3 has 14 residues. CDR1 is SGHTA, CDR2 FQGNSA, per germline. V trimming: 5 bases; J trimming: 4 bases; junction bases outside the gene matches: 2. The CDR3 DNA is TGTGCCAGCAGCCGGACTAGCGGGGGTTACGAGCAGTACTTC. It encodes CASSRTSGGYEQYF.

The rearrangement uses TRBV7-8 and TRBJ2-7, with D possibly being TRBD2 (6 bases). This CDR3 contains 16 residues. Trimming removed 2 bases from V and 0 bases from J, with 14 bases in between. CDR1 is SGHVS, CDR2 FQNEAQ, per germline. The CDR3 DNA reads TGTGCCAGCAGCTTAATGTTGTGGGGGGACTCCTACGAGCAGTACTTC. It specifies CASSLMLWGDSYEQYF.

The genes are TRBV7-9 and TRBJ1-2, with D unclear. Trimming pared 6 bases from V and 7 bases from J, leaving 9 bases between. Germline V lookup: CDR1 SEHNR, CDR2 FQNEAQ (reference sequence). The CDR3 extends over 11 amino acids. The CDR3 reads CASSQDRGYTF. The DNA of the CDR3 is TGTGCCAGCAGTCAAGACCGTGGCTACACCTTC.

This clone was counted only a few times. The rearrangement uses TRBV28 and TRBJ2-5; 9 bases align to TRBD2. Germline V gene data show CDR1 as MDHEN and CDR2 as SYDVKM. CDR3 length: 19 amino acids. V was pared by 2 bases and J by 1 base, with 14 bases of the junction left unmatched. The CDR3 DNA sequence: TGTGCCAGCAGTTTAGGGCGGGGGGGCGCGATTAAGTCCCAAGAGACCCAGTACTTC. It encodes CASSLGRGGAIKSQETQYF.

The rearrangement links TRBV19 to TRBJ1-3; no definite D call. Trimming removed 9 bases from V and 4 bases from J, with 10 bases in between. The CDR3 spans 12 residues. Germline values: CDR1 LNHDA, CDR2 SQIVND (reference sequence). The CDR3 DNA reads as TGTGCCAGCTCCCCCCCCGGAAACACCATATATTTT. Protein product: CASSPPGNTIYF.